The sequence of this TCR beta chain was determined in a study of blood T cells in healthy people across ages. Through a sample-barcoded 5' primer and a J-beta primer mix, a second PCR was run for roughly 6 to 11 cycles. TCRdb called the 5' RACE reads again in MiXCR, with one record for every CDR3 protein. The repertoire holds fewer than 800,000 distinct CDR3 sequences, with approximately 25% as singletons. This CDR3 is built from 12 residues. The V and J ends lost 3 bases and 5 bases respectively, with 7 bases between them. Germline CDR1 is MDHEN and CDR2 is SYDVKM. Staff drew 9 to 10 milliliters of peripheral blood from each donor. These data are also associated with another study on T cells of mothers and their children.

Material: blood. V is TRBV28 and J is TRBJ1-2; no clear D gene. This TCR was recovered from a boy aged 5 to 17 in good health. The CDR3 DNA follows: TGTGCCAGCAGTTTGGGTCGGTATGGCTACACCTTC. Translated, it gives CASSLGRYGYTF.